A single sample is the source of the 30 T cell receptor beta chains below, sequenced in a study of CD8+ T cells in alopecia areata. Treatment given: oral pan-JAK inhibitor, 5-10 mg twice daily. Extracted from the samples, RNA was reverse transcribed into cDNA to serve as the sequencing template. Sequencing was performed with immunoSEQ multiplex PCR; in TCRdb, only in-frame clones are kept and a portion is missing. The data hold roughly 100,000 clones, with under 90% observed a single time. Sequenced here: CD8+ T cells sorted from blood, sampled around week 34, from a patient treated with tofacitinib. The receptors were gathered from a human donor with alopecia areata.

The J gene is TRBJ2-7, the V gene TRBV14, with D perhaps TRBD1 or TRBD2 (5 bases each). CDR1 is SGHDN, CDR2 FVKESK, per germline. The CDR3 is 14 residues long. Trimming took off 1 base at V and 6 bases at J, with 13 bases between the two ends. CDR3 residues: CASSQVATGLEQYF. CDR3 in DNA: TGTGCCAGCAGCCAAGTGGCTACGGGGCTCGAGCAGTACTTC.

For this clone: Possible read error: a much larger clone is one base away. The CDR3 DNA follows: TGTGCCAGCGGGCAGGGTATCGTGCAGTACTTC. Amino acids: CASGQGIVQYF. The chain recombines TRBV6-6 with TRBJ2-7, with D maybe TRBD1 (5 bases). Trimming removed 8 bases from V and 9 bases from J, with 14 bases in between. The CDR3 has 11 residues. Looked up from germline, CDR1 is MNHNY and CDR2 is SVGAGI (reference sequence).

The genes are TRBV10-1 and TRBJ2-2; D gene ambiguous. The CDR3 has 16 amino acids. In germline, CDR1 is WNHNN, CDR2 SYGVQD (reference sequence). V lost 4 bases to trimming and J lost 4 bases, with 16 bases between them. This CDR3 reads CASSGASERVTGELFF. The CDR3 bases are TGCGCCAGCAGTGGAGCCTCAGAAAGGGTCACCGGGGAGCTGTTTTTT.

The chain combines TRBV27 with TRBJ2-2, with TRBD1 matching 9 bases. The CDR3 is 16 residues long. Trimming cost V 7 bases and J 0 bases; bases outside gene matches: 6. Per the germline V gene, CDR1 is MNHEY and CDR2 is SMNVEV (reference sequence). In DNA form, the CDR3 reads TGTGCCAGCACCACCGGGACAGGGACGAACACCGGGGAGCTGTTTTTT. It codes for CASTTGTGTNTGELFF.

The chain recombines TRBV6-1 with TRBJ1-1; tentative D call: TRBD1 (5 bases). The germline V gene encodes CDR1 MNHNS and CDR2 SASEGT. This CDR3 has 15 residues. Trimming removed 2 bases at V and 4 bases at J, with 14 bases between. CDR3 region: CASSENLGGVTEAFF. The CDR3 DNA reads TGTGCCAGCAGTGAAAATTTGGGGGGTGTCACTGAAGCTTTCTTT.

The CDR3 nucleotides read TGTGCCAGTACCAGTAGGGACAGGGTCCAGCCCCAGCATTTT. Translating it yields CASTSRDRVQPQHF. The V and J genes are TRBV19 and TRBJ1-5; 9 bases align to TRBD1. The CDR3 consists of 14 residues. Germline-derived CDR1 and CDR2 are LNHDA and SQIVND (reference sequence). J lost 7 bases, V lost 7 bases, and 8 bases had no gene match.

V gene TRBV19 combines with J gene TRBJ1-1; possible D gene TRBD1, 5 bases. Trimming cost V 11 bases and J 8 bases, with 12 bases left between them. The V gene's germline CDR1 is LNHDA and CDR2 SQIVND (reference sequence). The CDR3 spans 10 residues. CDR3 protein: CAGGDLEAFF. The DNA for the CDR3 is TGTGCCGGGGGAGACCTAGAAGCTTTCTTT.

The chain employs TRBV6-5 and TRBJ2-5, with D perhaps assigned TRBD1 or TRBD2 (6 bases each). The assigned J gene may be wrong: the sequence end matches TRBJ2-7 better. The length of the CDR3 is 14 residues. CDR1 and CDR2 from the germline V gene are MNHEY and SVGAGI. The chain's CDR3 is CASSPPWGADEQYF. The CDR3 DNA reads TGTGCCAGCAGTCCCCCGTGGGGGGCGGACGAGCAGTACTTC.

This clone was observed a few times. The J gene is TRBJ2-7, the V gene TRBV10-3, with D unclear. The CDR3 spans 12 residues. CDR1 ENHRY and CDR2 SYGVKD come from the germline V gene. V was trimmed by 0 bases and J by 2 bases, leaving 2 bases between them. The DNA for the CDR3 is TGTGCCATCAGTGAGTCCGCCTACGAGCAGTACTTC. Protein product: CAISESAYEQYF.

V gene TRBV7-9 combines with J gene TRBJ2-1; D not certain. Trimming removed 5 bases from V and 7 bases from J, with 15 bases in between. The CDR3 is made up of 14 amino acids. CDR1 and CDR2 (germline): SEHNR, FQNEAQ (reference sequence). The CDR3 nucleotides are TGTGCCAGCAGCACCCGCACGGGCGAGAATGAGCAGTTCTTC. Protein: CASSTRTGENEQFF.

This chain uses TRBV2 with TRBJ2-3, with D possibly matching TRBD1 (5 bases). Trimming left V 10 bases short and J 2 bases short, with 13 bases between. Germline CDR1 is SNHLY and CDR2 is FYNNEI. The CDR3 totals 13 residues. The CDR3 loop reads CATDSTDTDTQYF. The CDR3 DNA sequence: TGTGCCACCGACAGCACCGACACAGATACGCAGTATTTT.

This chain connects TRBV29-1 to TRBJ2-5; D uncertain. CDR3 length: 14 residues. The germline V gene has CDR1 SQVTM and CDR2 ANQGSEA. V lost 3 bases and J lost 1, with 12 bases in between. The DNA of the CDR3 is TGCAGCGTTGACCCTGGACGGATCCAAGAGACCCAGTACTTC. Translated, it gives CSVDPGRIQETQYF.

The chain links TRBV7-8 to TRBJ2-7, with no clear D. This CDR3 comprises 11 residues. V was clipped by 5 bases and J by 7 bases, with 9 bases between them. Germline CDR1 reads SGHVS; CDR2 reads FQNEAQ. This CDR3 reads CASSRYFEQYF. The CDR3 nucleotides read TGTGCCAGCAGCAGATATTTTGAGCAGTACTTC.

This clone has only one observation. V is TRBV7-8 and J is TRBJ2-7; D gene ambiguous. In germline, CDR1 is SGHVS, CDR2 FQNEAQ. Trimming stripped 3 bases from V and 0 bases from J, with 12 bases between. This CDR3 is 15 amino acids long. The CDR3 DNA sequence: TGTGCCAGCAGCTTCGCGTCCCAAAGCTCCTACGAGCAGTACTTC. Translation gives CASSFASQSSYEQYF.

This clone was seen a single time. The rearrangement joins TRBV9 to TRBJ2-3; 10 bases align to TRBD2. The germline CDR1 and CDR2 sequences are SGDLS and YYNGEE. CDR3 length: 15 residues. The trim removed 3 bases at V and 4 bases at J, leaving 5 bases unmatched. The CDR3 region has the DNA TGTGCCAGCAGCGCCAGCGGGGGGGCGGCAGATACGCAGTATTTT. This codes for CASSASGGAADTQYF.

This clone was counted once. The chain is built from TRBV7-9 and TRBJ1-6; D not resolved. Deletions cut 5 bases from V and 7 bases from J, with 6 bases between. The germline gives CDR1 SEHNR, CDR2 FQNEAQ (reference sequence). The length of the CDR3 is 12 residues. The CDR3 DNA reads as TGTGCCAGCAGCCCGGAAAATTCACCCCTCCACTTT. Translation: CASSPENSPLHF. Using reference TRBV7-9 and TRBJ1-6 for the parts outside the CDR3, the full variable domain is DTGVSQNPRHKITKRGQNVTFRCDPISEHNRLYWYRQTLGQGPEFLTYFQNEAQLEKSRLLSDRFSAERPKGSFSTLEIQRTEQGDSAMYLCASSPENSPLHFGNGTRLTVT.

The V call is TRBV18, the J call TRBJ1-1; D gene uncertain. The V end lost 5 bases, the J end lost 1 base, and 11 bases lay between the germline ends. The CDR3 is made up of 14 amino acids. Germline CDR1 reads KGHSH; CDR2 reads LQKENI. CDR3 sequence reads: CASSVDPWNTEAFF. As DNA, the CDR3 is TGTGCCAGCTCAGTCGACCCATGGAACACTGAAGCTTTCTTT.

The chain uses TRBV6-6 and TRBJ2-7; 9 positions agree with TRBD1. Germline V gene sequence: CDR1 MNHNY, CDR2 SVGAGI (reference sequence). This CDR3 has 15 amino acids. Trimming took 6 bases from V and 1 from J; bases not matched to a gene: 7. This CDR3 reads CASSEGQGGSYEQYF. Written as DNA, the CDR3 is TGTGCCAGCAGCGAGGGACAGGGAGGTTCCTACGAGCAGTACTTC.

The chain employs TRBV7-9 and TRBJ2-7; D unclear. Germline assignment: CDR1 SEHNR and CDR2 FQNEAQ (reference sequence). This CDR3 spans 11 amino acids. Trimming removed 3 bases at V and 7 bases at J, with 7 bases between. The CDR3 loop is CASSFASEQYF. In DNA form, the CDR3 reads TGTGCCAGCAGCTTCGCTAGTGAGCAGTACTTC.

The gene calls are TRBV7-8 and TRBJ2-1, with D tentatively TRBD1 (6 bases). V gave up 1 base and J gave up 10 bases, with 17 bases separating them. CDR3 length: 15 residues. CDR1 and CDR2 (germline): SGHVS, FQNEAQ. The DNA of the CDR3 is TGTGCCAGCAGCTTAGTGAGGGGGAGACCCTTCGAGCAGTTCTTC. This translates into CASSLVRGRPFEQFF.

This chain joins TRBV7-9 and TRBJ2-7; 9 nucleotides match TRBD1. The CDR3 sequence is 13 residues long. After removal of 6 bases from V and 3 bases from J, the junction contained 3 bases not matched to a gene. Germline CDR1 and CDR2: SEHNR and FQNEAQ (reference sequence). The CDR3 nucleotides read TGTGCCAGCAGGTCGGGACAGGGCTACGAGCAGTACTTC. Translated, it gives CASRSGQGYEQYF.

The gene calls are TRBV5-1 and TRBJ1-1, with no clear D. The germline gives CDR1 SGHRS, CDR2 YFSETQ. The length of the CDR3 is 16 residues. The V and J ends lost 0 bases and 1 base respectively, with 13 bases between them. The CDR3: CASSLVTEGGNTEAFF. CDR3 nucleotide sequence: TGCGCCAGCAGCTTGGTTACTGAGGGCGGGAACACTGAAGCTTTCTTT.

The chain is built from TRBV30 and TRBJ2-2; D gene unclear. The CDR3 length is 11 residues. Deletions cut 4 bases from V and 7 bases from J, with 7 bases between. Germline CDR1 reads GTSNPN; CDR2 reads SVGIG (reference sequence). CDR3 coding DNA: TGTGCCTGGACGGTTGGCGGGGAGCTGTTTTTT. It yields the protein CAWTVGGELFF.

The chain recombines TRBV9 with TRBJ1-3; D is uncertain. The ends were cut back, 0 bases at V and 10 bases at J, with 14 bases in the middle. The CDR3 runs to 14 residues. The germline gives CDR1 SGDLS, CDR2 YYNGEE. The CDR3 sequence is CASSVESGGDTIYF. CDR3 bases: TGTGCCAGCAGCGTAGAAAGTGGAGGAGATACCATATATTTT.

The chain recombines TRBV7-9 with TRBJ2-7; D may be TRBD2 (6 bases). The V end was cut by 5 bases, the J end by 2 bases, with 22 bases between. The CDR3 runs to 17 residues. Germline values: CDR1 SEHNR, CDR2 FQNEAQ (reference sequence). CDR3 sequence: CASSRSGGLQTTYEQYF. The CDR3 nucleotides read TGTGCCAGCAGCCGCTCCGGGGGACTTCAGACAACCTACGAGCAGTACTTC.

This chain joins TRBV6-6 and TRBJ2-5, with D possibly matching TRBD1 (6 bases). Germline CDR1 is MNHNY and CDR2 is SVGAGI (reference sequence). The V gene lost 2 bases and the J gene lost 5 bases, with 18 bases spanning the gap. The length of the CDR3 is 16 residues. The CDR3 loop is CASSYPPQGPRETQYF. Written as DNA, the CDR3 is TGTGCCAGCAGTTACCCTCCCCAGGGGCCGAGGGAGACCCAGTACTTC.

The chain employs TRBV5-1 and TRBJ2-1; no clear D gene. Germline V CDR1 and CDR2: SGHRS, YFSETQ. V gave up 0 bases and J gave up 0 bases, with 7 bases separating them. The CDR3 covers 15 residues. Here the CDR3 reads CASSLGLSSYNEQFF. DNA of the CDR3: TGCGCCAGCAGCTTGGGCCTAAGCTCCTACAATGAGCAGTTCTTC. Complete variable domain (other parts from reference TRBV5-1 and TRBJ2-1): KAGVTQTPRYLIKTRGQQVTLSCSPISGHRSVSWYQQTPGQGLQFLFEYFSETQRNKGNFPGRFSGRQFSNSRSEMNVSTLELGDSALYLCASSLGLSSYNEQFFGPGTRLTVL.

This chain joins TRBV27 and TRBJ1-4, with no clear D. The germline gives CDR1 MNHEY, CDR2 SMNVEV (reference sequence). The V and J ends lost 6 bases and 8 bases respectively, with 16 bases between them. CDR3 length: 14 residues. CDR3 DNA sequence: TGTGCCAGCAGCGATGCTACTGGAGGGGAAAAACTGTTTTTT. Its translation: CASSDATGGEKLFF.

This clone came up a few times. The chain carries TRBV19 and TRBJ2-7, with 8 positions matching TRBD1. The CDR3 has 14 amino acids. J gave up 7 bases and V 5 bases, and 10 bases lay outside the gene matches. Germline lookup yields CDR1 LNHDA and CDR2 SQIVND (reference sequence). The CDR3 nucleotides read TGTGCCAGTAGTTTCTCGACAGGGGAGAAAGAGCAGTACTTC. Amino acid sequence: CASSFSTGEKEQYF.

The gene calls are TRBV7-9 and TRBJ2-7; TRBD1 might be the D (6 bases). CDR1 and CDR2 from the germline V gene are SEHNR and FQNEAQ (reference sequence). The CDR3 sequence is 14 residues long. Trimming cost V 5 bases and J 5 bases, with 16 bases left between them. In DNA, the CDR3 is TGTGCCAGCAGCCCCGGGACATTTGGAAACGAGCAGTACTTC. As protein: CASSPGTFGNEQYF. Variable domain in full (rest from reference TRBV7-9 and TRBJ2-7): DTGVSQNPRHKITKRGQNVTFRCDPISEHNRLYWYRQTLGQGPEFLTYFQNEAQLEKSRLLSDRFSAERPKGSFSTLEIQRTEQGDSAMYLCASSPGTFGNEQYFGPGTRLTVT.